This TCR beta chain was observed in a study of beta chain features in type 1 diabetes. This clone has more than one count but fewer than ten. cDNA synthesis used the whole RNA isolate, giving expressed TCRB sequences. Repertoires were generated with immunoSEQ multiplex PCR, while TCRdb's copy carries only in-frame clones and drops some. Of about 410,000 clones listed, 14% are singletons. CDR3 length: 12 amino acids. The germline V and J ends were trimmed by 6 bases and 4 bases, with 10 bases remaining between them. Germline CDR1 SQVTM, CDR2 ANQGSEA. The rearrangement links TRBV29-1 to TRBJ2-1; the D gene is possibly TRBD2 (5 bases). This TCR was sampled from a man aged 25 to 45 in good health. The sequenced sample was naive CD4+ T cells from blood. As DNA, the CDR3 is TGCAGCGTCCAACTAGGTTACAATGAGCAGTTCTTC. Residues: CSVQLGYNEQFF.